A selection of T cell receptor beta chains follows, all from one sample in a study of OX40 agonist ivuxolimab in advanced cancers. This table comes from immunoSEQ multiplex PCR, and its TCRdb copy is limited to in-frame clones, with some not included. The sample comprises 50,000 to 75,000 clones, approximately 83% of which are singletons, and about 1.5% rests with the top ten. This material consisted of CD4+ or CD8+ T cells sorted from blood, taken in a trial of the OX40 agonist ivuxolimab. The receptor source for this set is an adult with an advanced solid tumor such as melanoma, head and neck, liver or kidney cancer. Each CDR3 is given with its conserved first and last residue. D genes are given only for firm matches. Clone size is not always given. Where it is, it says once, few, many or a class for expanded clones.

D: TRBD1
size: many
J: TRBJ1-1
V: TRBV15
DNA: TGTGCCACCAGCAGAGGTCTACGGGCCGACAGGGGGGGCACTGAAGCTTTCTTT
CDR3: CATSRGLRADRGGTEAFF

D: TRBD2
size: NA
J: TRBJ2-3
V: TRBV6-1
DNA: TGTGCCAGCAGTTGGTCAAGCGGGGACACAGATACGCAGTATTTT
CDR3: CASSWSSGDTDTQYF

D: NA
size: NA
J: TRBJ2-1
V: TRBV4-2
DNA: TGTGCCAGCAGCCAGAGGGGGGTTAGCGGCTACAATGAGCAGTTCTTC
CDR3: CASSQRGVSGYNEQFF

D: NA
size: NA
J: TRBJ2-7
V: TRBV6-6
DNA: TGTGCCAGCAGGGCTGGGCTTCTCTCCTACGAGCAGTACTTC
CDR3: CASRAGLLSYEQYF

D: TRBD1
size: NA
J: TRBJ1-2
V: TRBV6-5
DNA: TGTGCCAGCAGTTTCGGACAGGGATTATATGGCTACACCTTC
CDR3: CASSFGQGLYGYTF

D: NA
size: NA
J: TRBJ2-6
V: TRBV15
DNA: TGTGCCACCAGCAGAGAGGGGTCTGGGGCCAACGTCCTGACTTTC
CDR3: CATSREGSGANVLTF

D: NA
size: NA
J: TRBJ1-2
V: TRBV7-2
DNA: TGTGCCAGCAGCTCCGCTTACCGGGGCTACACCTTC
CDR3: CASSSAYRGYTF

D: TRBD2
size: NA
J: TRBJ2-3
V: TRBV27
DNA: TGTGCCAGCAGTTTATCGGGACTAGCCCTAACAGATACGCAGTATTTT
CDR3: CASSLSGLALTDTQYF

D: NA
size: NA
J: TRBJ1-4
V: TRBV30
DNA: TGTGCCTGGAGTGTCTTGGGGATATCGAGTGAAAAACTGTTTTTT
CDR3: CAWSVLGISSEKLFF

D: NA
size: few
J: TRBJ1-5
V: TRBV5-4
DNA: TGTGCCAGCAGCTTGAGCGTGGGAGTAAAGGGCAATCAGCCCCAGCATTTT
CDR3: CASSLSVGVKGNQPQHF

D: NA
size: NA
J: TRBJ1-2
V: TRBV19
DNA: TGTGCCAGTAGTATAGGAGGCAGATCTATGGTTAGCGGCTACACCTTC
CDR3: CASSIGGRSMVSGYTF

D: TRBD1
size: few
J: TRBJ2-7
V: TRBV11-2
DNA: TGTGCCAGCAGCCGTGGGGGACAGTTGATGTACGAGCAGTACTTC
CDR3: CASSRGGQLMYEQYF

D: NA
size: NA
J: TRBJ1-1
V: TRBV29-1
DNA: TGCAGCGTTGGTAGGGGAGCCACTAAAGCTTTCTTT
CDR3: CSVGRGATKAFF

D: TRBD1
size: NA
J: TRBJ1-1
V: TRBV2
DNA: TGTGCCAGCACCCTACAGGGGGGTAACACTGAAGCTTTCTTT
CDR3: CASTLQGGNTEAFF

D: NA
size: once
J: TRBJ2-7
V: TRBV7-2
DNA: TGTGCCAGCAGCTCCGTCTACGAGCAGTACTTC
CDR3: CASSSVYEQYF

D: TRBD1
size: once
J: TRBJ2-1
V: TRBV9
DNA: TGTGCCAGCAGCGTAGCCCCGGGACAGGGGGCTGATAGGTACAATGAGCAGTTCTTC
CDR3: CASSVAPGQGADRYNEQFF

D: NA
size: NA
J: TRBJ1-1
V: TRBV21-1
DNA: TGTGCCAGCAGCTGGAATACTGAAGCTTTCTTT
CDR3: CASSWNTEAFF

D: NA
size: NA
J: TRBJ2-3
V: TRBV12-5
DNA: TGTGCTAGTGGTTTCCCCCTAGGGGTGAACACAGATACGCAGTATTTT
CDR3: CASGFPLGVNTDTQYF

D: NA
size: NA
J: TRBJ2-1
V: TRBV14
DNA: TGTGCCAGCAGCCAAGAAGGGAATAGATACAATGAGCAGTTCTTC
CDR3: CASSQEGNRYNEQFF

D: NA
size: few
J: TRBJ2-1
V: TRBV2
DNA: TGTGCCGGAGGTACGACAGGAAATGGTGAGCAGTTCTTC
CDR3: CAGGTTGNGEQFF

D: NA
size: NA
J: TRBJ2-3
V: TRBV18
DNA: TGTGCCAGCTCACCCCCATATCCAGATACGCAGTATTTT
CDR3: CASSPPYPDTQYF

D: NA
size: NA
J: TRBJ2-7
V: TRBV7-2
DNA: TGTGCCAGCAGCTTATTGGGGGAGAGATCCTACGAGCAGTACTTC
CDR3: CASSLLGERSYEQYF

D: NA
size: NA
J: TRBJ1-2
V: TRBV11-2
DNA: TGTGCCAGCAGCTTAGTAGGGAATGGTGGCTACACCTTC
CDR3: CASSLVGNGGYTF

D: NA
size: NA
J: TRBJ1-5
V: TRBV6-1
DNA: TGTGCCAGCAGTGAAGGGGGTGGGCGCAATCAGCCCCAGCATTTT
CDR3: CASSEGGGRNQPQHF

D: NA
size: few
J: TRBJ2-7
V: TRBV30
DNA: TGTGCCTGGAGTGTACCTAGGTTGGACGAGCAGTACTTC
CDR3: CAWSVPRLDEQYF

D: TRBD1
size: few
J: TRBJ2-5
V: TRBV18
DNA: TGTGCCAGCTCACCGAAACCAGGACAGGGCCGAGAGACCCAGTACTTC
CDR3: CASSPKPGQGRETQYF

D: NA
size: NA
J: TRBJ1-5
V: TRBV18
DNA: TGTGCCAGCTCACCTCCGGGTCCAAATCAGCCCCAGCATTTT
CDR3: CASSPPGPNQPQHF

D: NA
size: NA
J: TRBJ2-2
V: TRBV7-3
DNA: TGTGCCAGCAGCTTACAGGGTAACACCGGGGAGCTGTTTTTT
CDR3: CASSLQGNTGELFF

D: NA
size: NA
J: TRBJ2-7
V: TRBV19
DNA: TGTGCCAGTAGTAGCGCAGGGAGGACCTACGAGCAGTACTTC
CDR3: CASSSAGRTYEQYF

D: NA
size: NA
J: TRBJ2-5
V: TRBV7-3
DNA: TGTGCCAGCAGCCTCTCAGGCCGGCGGGAGACCCAGTACTTC
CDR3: CASSLSGRRETQYF

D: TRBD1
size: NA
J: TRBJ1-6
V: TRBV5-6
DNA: TGTGCCAGCAGCTTTAACAGGGGTCCCAATTCACCCCTCCACTTT
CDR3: CASSFNRGPNSPLHF

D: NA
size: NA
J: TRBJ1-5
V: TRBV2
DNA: TGTGCCAGCAGGGAGGACATCAGGTCCCAACGTAATCAGCCCCAGCATTTT
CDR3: CASREDIRSQRNQPQHF

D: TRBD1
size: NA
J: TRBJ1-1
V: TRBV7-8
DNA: TGTGCCAGCAGGAGGATAGGACAGGCTAACACTGAAGCTTTCTTT
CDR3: CASRRIGQANTEAFF

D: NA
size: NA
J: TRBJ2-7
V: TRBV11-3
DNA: TGTGCCAGCAGCTTTATCGGGGCCGGCGAGCAGTACTTC
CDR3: CASSFIGAGEQYF

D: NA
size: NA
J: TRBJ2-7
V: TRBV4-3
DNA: TGCGCCAGCAGCCAAACTCCATTCGGAGGATCGATCTACGAGCAGTACTTC
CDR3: CASSQTPFGGSIYEQYF

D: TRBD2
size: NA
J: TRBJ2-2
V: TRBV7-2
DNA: TGTGCCAGCAGCTGGACTAGCGGGAGGGCCATTGCCGGGGAGCTGTTTTTT
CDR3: CASSWTSGRAIAGELFF

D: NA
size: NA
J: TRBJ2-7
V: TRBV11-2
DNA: TGTGCCAGCAGCTTAGGCGGAGGGTTCAAGCAGTACTTC
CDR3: CASSLGGGFKQYF

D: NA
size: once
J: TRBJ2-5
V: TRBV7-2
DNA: TGTGCCAGCAGCTCTCGGACAGTCCCTCAAGAGACCCAGTACTTC
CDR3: CASSSRTVPQETQYF

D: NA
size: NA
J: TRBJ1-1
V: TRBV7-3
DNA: TGTGCCAGCAGCTTAGGACACAGCAACACTGAAGCTTTCTTT
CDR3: CASSLGHSNTEAFF

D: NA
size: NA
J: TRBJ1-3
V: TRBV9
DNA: TGTGCCAGCAGCGTATCTGGGAGTGGAAACTCTGGAAACACCATATATTTT
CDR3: CASSVSGSGNSGNTIYF

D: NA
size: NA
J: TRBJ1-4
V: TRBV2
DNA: TGTGCCAGCTGCCAGGGTGTAACTAATGAAAAACTGTTTTTT
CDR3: CASCQGVTNEKLFF

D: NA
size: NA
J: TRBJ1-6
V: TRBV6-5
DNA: TGTGCCAGCAGTTACCATTCAGGGGAAGGTTCACCCCTCCACTTT
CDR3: CASSYHSGEGSPLHF

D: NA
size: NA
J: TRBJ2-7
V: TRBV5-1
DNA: TGCGCCAGCAGCTTGCTGTTGGACAACTCCTACGAGCAGTACTTC
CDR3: CASSLLLDNSYEQYF

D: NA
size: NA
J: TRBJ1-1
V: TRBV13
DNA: TGTGCCAGCAGCTTAAGGGGGGGGAACACTGAAGCTTTCTTT
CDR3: CASSLRGGNTEAFF

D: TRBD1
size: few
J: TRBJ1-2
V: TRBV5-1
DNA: TGCGCCAGCAGCGAGGGACAGTTAATCTATGGCTACACCTTC
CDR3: CASSEGQLIYGYTF

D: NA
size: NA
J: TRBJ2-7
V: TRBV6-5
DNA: TGTGCCAGCAGTTACGGCGGTCGGACCTACGAGCAGTACTTC
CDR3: CASSYGGRTYEQYF

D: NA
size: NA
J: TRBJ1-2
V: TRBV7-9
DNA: TGTGCCAGCCAAAGGGGGGAAAACTATGGCTACACCTTC
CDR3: CASQRGENYGYTF

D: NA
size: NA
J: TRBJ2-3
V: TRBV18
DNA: TGTGCCAGCTCACAGACCCCCTTACACAGGGACCGGGGATACACGCAGTATTTT
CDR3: CASSQTPLHRDRGYTQYF

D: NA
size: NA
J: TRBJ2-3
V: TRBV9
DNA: TGTGCCAGCAGCACCCGGGACGGATTTCAAGATACGCAGTATTTT
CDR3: CASSTRDGFQDTQYF

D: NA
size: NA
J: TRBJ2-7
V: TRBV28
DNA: TGTGCCACCGTAGTGGGGTCCTACGAGCAGTACTTC
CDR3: CATVVGSYEQYF

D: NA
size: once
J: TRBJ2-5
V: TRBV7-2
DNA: TGTGCCAGCAGCTTAGGGGCGCAGGTGGTAAGGACCCAGTACTTC
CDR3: CASSLGAQVVRTQYF

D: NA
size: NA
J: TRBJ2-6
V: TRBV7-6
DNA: TGTGCCAGCAGCCAAAGTCGGGCCAACGTCCTGACTTTC
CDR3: CASSQSRANVLTF

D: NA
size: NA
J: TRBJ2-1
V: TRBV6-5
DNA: TGTGCCAGCAGTTTTAGCTGGAGCTCCTACAATGAGCAGTTCTTC
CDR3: CASSFSWSSYNEQFF